A single sample is the source of the 2 T cell receptor beta chains below, sequenced in a study of cytomegalovirus exposure and HLA in healthy donors. This table comes from immunoSEQ multiplex PCR, and its TCRdb copy is limited to in-frame clones, with some not included. The data hold over 45,000 clones, with roughly 93% observed a single time. The specimen was PBMCs. These TCRs come from a woman aged 18 to 35 in good health and CMV-seronegative.

CDR3 region: CAIHSGPHNEQFF. In DNA, the CDR3 is TGTGCCATTCATAGCGGGCCCCACAATGAGCAGTTCTTC. The V gene is TRBV2, the J gene TRBJ2-1, with TRBD2 matching over 7 bases. Germline CDR1 is SNHLY and CDR2 is FYNNEI. The CDR3 length is 13 residues. Trimming cost V 10 bases and J 5 bases; bases outside gene matches: 8.

In its sample, this clone was seen once. This rearrangement joins TRBV2 to TRBJ1-2; 8 bases align to TRBD1. Germline V gene lookup returns CDR1 SNHLY and CDR2 FYNNEI. The CDR3 spans 14 residues. V was clipped by 4 bases and J by 3 bases; unmatched bases: 4. The CDR3 loop reads CASSGATGDYGYTF. The CDR3 DNA is TGTGCCAGCAGTGGAGCGACAGGGGACTATGGCTACACCTTC.